These T cell receptor beta chains were read from a single sample in a study of cytotoxic CD8 clonotypes in ibrutinib-treated CLL. TCRdb keeps only in-frame clones here, not all; method: immunoSEQ multiplex PCR. The table includes around 140,000 clones, around 82% detected once. This sample comprised PBMCs, obtained after 36 months of ibrutinib treatment. These TCRs come from a human donor with chronic lymphocytic leukemia. Each CDR3 is given with its conserved first and last residue. The order of the fields is J gene, CDR3 length, D gene, clone size, V gene, CDR3 protein, CDR3 DNA. A D gene is named only where the DNA matches it firmly. A row's size may be missing; if present it is once, few, many or a size class.

TRBJ2-1 | 16 | TRBD2 | NA | TRBV15 | CATSGTRTSGTNEQFF | TGTGCCACCAGCGGGACGAGGACTAGCGGAACCAATGAGCAGTTCTTC
TRBJ2-3 | 17 | TRBD2 | few | TRBV4-1 | CASSQEKTSGIAYTQYF | TGCGCCAGCAGCCAAGAGAAGACTAGCGGGATAGCCTATACGCAGTATTTT
TRBJ1-5 | 15 | NA | NA | TRBV5-1 | CASSLGSMGNQPQHF | TGCGCCAGCAGCTTGGGGAGTATGGGCAATCAGCCCCAGCATTTT
TRBJ2-5 | 13 | NA | NA | TRBV2 | CASVGDTQETQYF | TGTGCCAGCGTTGGGGACACCCAAGAGACCCAGTACTTC
TRBJ1-1 | 15 | NA | once | TRBV6-1 | CASSERNKGNTEAFF | TGTGCCAGCAGTGAACGGAATAAGGGGAACACTGAAGCTTTCTTT
TRBJ2-5 | 13 | NA | NA | TRBV5-8 | CASSLGKPETQYF | TGTGCCAGCAGCTTGGGGAAGCCGGAGACCCAGTACTTC
TRBJ2-7 | 13 | NA | NA | TRBV4-1 | CASSQDPREGGEF | TGCGCCAGCAGCCAAGACCCCAGAGAAGGGGGAGAATTC
TRBJ1-5 | 15 | TRBD1 | few | TRBV18 | CASSPRTGGKQPQHF | TGTGCCAGCTCACCCCGGACAGGGGGAAAGCAGCCCCAGCATTTT
TRBJ2-1 | 15 | NA | NA | TRBV7-7 | CASSLRRGLYNEQFF | TGTGCCAGCAGCTTACGCAGGGGACTCTACAATGAGCAGTTCTTC
TRBJ1-5 | 16 | NA | NA | TRBV23-1 | CASSLWGGYSNQPQHF | TGCGCCAGCAGTCTCTGGGGGGGATATAGCAATCAGCCCCAGCATTTT
TRBJ1-5 | 15 | NA | NA | TRBV4-1 | CASSQDRAPNQPQHF | TGCGCCAGCAGCCAAGACAGGGCCCCCAATCAGCCCCAGCATTTT
TRBJ2-6 | 13 | NA | NA | TRBV27 | CASSPSGANVLTF | TGTGCCAGCAGTCCCTCTGGGGCCAACGTCCTGACTTTC
TRBJ2-5 | 11 | NA | few | TRBV6-5 | CASSYGETQYF | TGTGCCAGCAGTTACGGGGAGACCCAGTACTTC
TRBJ2-1 | 15 | TRBD2 | NA | TRBV11-2 | CASTLAGGSYNEQFF | TGTGCCAGCACGCTAGCGGGGGGGTCCTACAATGAGCAGTTCTTC
TRBJ1-4 | 13 | NA | few | TRBV7-9 | CASRDGAFEKLFF | TGTGCCAGCAGAGACGGTGCCTTCGAAAAACTGTTTTTT
TRBJ1-4 | 15 | NA | NA | TRBV5-1 | CASSLAARGNEKLFF | TGCGCCAGCAGCTTGGCCGCAAGGGGTAATGAAAAACTGTTTTTT
TRBJ1-5 | 14 | NA | NA | TRBV6-5 | CASQSGTGVSPQHF | TGTGCCAGCCAATCCGGGACGGGTGTGTCGCCCCAGCATTTT
TRBJ2-3 | 15 | NA | NA | TRBV7-2 | CASSLPRSTTDTQYF | TGTGCCAGCAGCTTACCCAGGAGTACGACAGATACGCAGTATTTT
TRBJ2-7 | 14 | TRBD2 | NA | TRBV6-5 | CASSLAGALNEQYF | TGTGCCAGCAGTTTAGCGGGAGCACTGAACGAGCAGTACTTC
TRBJ1-1 | 15 | NA | NA | TRBV7-9 | CASSQAGMGNTEAFF | TGTGCCAGCAGCCAAGCTGGGATGGGGAACACTGAAGCTTTCTTT
TRBJ2-7 | 15 | NA | NA | TRBV18 | CASSPEGVGGYEQYF | TGTGCCAGCTCACCAGAAGGGGTGGGAGGCTACGAGCAGTACTTC
TRBJ1-5 | 14 | TRBD1 | NA | TRBV25-1 | CASSEAGGWQPQHF | TGTGCCAGCAGTGAAGCAGGGGGCTGGCAGCCCCAGCATTTT
TRBJ2-1 | 16 | NA | NA | TRBV4-1 | CASSQPPRTTLNEQFF | TGCGCCAGCAGCCAACCTCCTAGGACCACCCTCAATGAGCAGTTCTTC
TRBJ2-7 | 11 | NA | NA | TRBV20-1 | CSARQPGEQYF | TGCAGTGCTCGACAGCCTGGCGAGCAGTACTTC
TRBJ2-2 | 18 | NA | NA | TRBV14 | CASSQDWSRGYDTGELFF | TGTGCCAGCAGCCAAGATTGGAGCAGGGGATACGACACCGGGGAGCTGTTTTTT
TRBJ1-2 | 12 | NA | NA | TRBV29-1 | CSVGASVSGYTF | TGCAGCGTTGGGGCATCGGTGTCTGGCTACACCTTC
TRBJ2-3 | 13 | NA | NA | TRBV7-8 | CASSTREADTQYF | TGTGCCAGCAGCACGCGAGAGGCAGATACGCAGTATTTT
TRBJ1-2 | 13 | NA | NA | TRBV4-1 | CASSPDGSYGYTF | TGCGCCAGCAGCCCGGACGGATCCTATGGCTACACCTTC
TRBJ2-1 | 11 | NA | NA | TRBV30 | CAWSLRNEQFF | TGTGCCTGGAGCCTGAGAAATGAGCAGTTCTTC
TRBJ1-2 | 15 | NA | NA | TRBV14 | CASSQGGWANYGYTF | TGTGCCAGCAGCCAAGGAGGGTGGGCTAACTATGGCTACACCTTC
TRBJ1-2 | 13 | NA | NA | TRBV6-6 | CASRTGTVYGYTF | TGTGCCAGCAGGACCGGGACGGTCTATGGCTACACCTTC
TRBJ2-1 | 14 | NA | NA | TRBV5-4 | CASSLQESYNEQFF | TGTGCCAGCAGCTTGCAGGAATCCTACAATGAGCAGTTCTTC
TRBJ1-1 | 14 | NA | NA | TRBV19 | CATYSPTRNTEAFF | TGTGCCACCTATTCTCCGACAAGGAACACTGAAGCTTTCTTT
TRBJ1-2 | 17 | NA | once | TRBV28 | CASSPWSGRGAYYGYTF | TGTGCCAGCAGTCCCTGGTCTGGGAGGGGGGCCTACTATGGCTACACCTTC
TRBJ2-1 | 13 | NA | NA | TRBV30 | CAWGSWGLNEQFF | TGTGCCTGGGGTTCGTGGGGATTGAATGAGCAGTTCTTC
TRBJ1-2 | 13 | NA | NA | TRBV6-1 | CASSELTDYGYTF | TGTGCCAGCAGTGAATTAACAGACTATGGCTACACCTTC
TRBJ2-7 | 16 | NA | NA | TRBV7-2 | CASSYNRFSSSYEQYF | TGTGCCAGCAGCTATAACAGGTTTTCTAGCTCCTACGAGCAGTACTTC
TRBJ2-7 | 16 | TRBD1 | NA | TRBV10-3 | CAISESPRTGSHEQYF | TGTGCCATCAGTGAGTCTCCGAGGACAGGGTCCCACGAGCAGTACTTC
TRBJ2-6 | 16 | NA | NA | TRBV28 | CASSVGETSGANVLTF | TGTGCCAGCAGTGTGGGGGAAACCTCTGGGGCCAACGTCCTGACTTTC
TRBJ2-1 | 17 | NA | NA | TRBV11-1 | CASSIEDGRVGGNEQFF | TGTGCCAGCAGCATCGAAGACGGCAGGGTAGGGGGCAATGAGCAGTTCTTC
TRBJ1-5 | 13 | NA | NA | TRBV6-1 | CASNELSNQPQHF | TGTGCCAGCAATGAGCTTAGCAATCAGCCCCAGCATTTT
TRBJ1-2 | 13 | NA | NA | TRBV10-3 | CATGGGRDYGYTF | TGTGCCACCGGAGGGGGTCGGGACTATGGCTACACCTTC
TRBJ2-4 | 18 | NA | NA | TRBV11-2 | CASSSIRATPMSKNIQYF | TGTGCCAGCAGCTCCATCCGGGCAACACCTATGTCCAAAAACATTCAGTACTTC
TRBJ2-7 | 19 | TRBD2 | NA | TRBV6-1 | CASSDQFYVAGGSSYEQYF | TGTGCCAGCAGTGACCAATTTTACGTCGCGGGGGGCTCCTCCTACGAGCAGTACTTC
TRBJ1-2 | 11 | NA | NA | TRBV30 | CAWSGDYGYTF | TGTGCCTGGAGTGGGGACTATGGCTACACCTTC
TRBJ1-3 | 15 | NA | NA | TRBV28 | CASSDSGPRGNTIYF | TGTGCCAGCAGCGATTCCGGGCCTCGGGGAAACACCATATATTTT
TRBJ2-5 | 16 | NA | NA | TRBV7-8 | CASSLADPGVQETQYF | TGTGCCAGCAGCTTAGCAGACCCGGGGGTCCAAGAGACCCAGTACTTC
TRBJ1-1 | 13 | NA | few | TRBV5-1 | CASSFTIQTEAFF | TGCGCCAGCAGCTTCACGATACAGACCGAAGCTTTCTTT
TRBJ1-4 | 15 | NA | NA | TRBV18 | CASSPFTGLGEKLFF | TGTGCCAGCTCACCATTTACAGGGCTCGGTGAAAAACTGTTTTTT
TRBJ1-2 | 16 | TRBD1 | NA | TRBV10-2 | CASSDLGQGRNYGYTF | TGCGCCAGCAGTGACCTCGGACAGGGGAGGAACTATGGCTACACCTTC
TRBJ1-1 | 14 | NA | NA | TRBV7-2 | CASSLPGGSRRAFF | TGTGCCAGCAGCTTACCCGGGGGGTCCAGACGGGCTTTCTTT
TRBJ2-7 | 13 | TRBD1 | NA | TRBV6-1 | CASSEGGTVQQYF | TGTGCCAGCAGTGAAGGGGGGACAGTCCAGCAGTACTTC